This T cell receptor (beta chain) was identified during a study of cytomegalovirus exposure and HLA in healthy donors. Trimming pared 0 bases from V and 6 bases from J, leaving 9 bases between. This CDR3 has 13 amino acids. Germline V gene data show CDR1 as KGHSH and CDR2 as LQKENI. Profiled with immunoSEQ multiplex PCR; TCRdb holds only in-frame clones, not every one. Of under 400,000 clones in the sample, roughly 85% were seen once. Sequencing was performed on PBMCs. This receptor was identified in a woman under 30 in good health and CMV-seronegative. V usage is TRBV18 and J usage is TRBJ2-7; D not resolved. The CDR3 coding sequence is TGTGCCAGCTCACCACCACCAGCGTCCGAGCAGTACTTC. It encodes CASSPPPASEQYF.